A selection of T cell receptor beta chains follows, all from one sample in a study of T cells in Graves' hyperthyroidism and ophthalmopathy. TCRdb recomputed calls from the multiplex PCR reads with MiXCR, one row per CDR3 protein. The table shows about 400,000 distinct CDR3 sequences, with more than 15% occurring only once. Specimen: blood. Source of these receptors: a woman aged 18-29 years with Graves' hyperthyroidism. Both conserved end residues are part of each CDR3. The D gene is left open where the match is weak. Size is stated for part of the rows, as once, few or many counts, or as a class when the clone is expanded.

CDR3aa	CDR3nt	len	abundance	v_gene	j_gene	d_gene
CASSSPGPGLGYTF	TGTGCCAGCAGTTCCCCCGGTCCAGGGCTTGGCTACACCTTC	14	many	TRBV28	TRBJ1-2	.
CASSVWDRAYNEQFF	TGTGCCAGCAGCGTCTGGGACAGGGCCTACAATGAGCAGTTCTTC	15	.	TRBV6-1	TRBJ2-1	TRBD1
CSADRERRADTQYF	TGCAGTGCAGACCGGGAGCGGCGGGCAGATACGCAGTATTTT	14	few	TRBV20-1	TRBJ2-3	.
CASSYSWGDGSNYGYTF	TGTGCCAGCAGTTACTCCTGGGGGGACGGATCTAACTATGGCTACACCTTC	17	many	TRBV6-5	TRBJ1-2	.
CASMGRNTGELFF	TGTGCCAGTATGGGCAGAAACACCGGGGAGCTGTTTTTT	13	few	TRBV19	TRBJ2-2	.
CASSPPSGRADTQYF	TGTGCCAGCAGCCCCCCTAGCGGGAGGGCAGATACGCAGTATTTT	15	many	TRBV7-9	TRBJ2-3	TRBD2
CASSQSSDRDYGYTF	TGCGCCAGCAGCCAATCTTCGGACAGGGACTATGGCTACACCTTC	15	many	TRBV5-1	TRBJ1-2	TRBD1
CASSVQGSNQPQHF	TGTGCCAGCAGTGTACAGGGGTCCAATCAGCCCCAGCATTTT	14	.	TRBV2	TRBJ1-5	TRBD1
CASRVGQGTNTEAFF	TGTGCCAGCAGGGTGGGACAGGGGACAAACACTGAAGCTTTCTTT	15	many	TRBV2	TRBJ1-1	TRBD1
CASSLWGQGGNSPLHF	TGTGCCAGCAGCTTATGGGGACAGGGGGGCAATTCACCCCTCCACTTT	16	many	TRBV7-3	TRBJ1-6	TRBD1
CASLTSGGFNEQYF	TGTGCCAGCTTGACTAGCGGGGGGTTCAATGAGCAGTACTTC	14	few	TRBV13	TRBJ2-7	TRBD2
CAISGASRTGNTIYF	TGTGCCATCAGTGGAGCTTCCAGGACGGGAAACACCATATATTTT	15	few	TRBV10-3	TRBJ1-3	.
CSARRPGGGQETQYF	TGCAGTGCTAGACGACCAGGGGGCGGCCAAGAGACCCAGTACTTC	15	.	TRBV20-1	TRBJ2-5	TRBD1
CASSESGLINEQFF	TGTGCCAGCAGCGAGTCGGGACTTATTAATGAGCAGTTCTTC	14	many	TRBV9	TRBJ2-1	.
CASRTDRGPGELFF	TGTGCCAGCAGAACGGACAGGGGGCCCGGGGAGCTGTTTTTT	14	many	TRBV2	TRBJ2-2	TRBD1
CAWSPDQEKLFF	TGTGCCTGGAGTCCTGACCAGGAAAAACTGTTTTTT	12	many	TRBV30	TRBJ1-4	.